These 28 T cell receptor beta chains originate from one sample sequenced in a study of tumor-infiltrating lymphocytes in primary liver carcinoma. Reverse transcription of 500 to 650 ng total RNA with a constant-region primer produced TCR beta cDNA. Libraries covering TCR beta were generated through three nested multiplex PCR rounds (using a slightly modified ARM-PCR). Primers for the first two PCR rounds were TRBV1-TRBV30 forward primers and a C-beta reverse primer (about 9 cycles per round). TCRdb called the multiplex PCR reads again in MiXCR, with one record for every CDR3 protein. The sample includes about 22,000 distinct CDR3 sequences, over 75% of them seen just once. Co-extraction yielded RNA and DNA from about 20-30 mg of unsorted bulk tissue. The specimen was liver tumor tissue from sampling region 2. Subset indicated: tumor region T2, inferior pole. The receptors here all came from a young woman with primary liver carcinoma and hepatitis B virus infection.

V usage is TRBV4-2 and J usage is TRBJ2-7; D is tentatively TRBD1 or TRBD2 (6 bases each). The CDR3 spans 18 residues. Per germline, CDR1 LGHNA and CDR2 YNFKEQ. Trimming left V 3 bases short and J 6 bases short, with 27 bases between. The chain's CDR3 is CASSHEHLGEGGPREQYF. CDR3 nucleotide sequence: TGTGCCAGCAGCCATGAACACTTAGGAGAGGGGGGACCGCGCGAGCAGTACTTC.

This chain joins TRBV13 and TRBJ2-3, with D perhaps TRBD1 or TRBD2 (5 bases each). Trimming took off 4 bases at V and 5 bases at J, with 13 bases between the two ends. This CDR3 comprises 14 residues. Germline V lookup: CDR1 PRHDT, CDR2 FYEKMQ (reference sequence). CDR3 protein: CASSYRRAVDTQYF. The CDR3, as DNA: TGTGCCAGCAGCTACAGGCGGGCAGTAGATACGCAGTATTTT.

The chain recombines TRBV12-3 or TRBV12-4 with TRBJ2-7; 7 positions agree with TRBD1. Trimming removed 5 bases from V and 4 bases from J; junction bases left unmatched: 8. This CDR3 is 14 amino acids long. The CDR3 region is CASSQGDINYEQYF. In DNA, the CDR3 is TGTGCCAGCAGTCAGGGGGACATTAATTACGAGCAGTACTTC.

Concerning this clonotype itself: One junction end disagrees with the germline gene, perhaps due to a read error. The CDR3 DNA is TGTGCCAGAAGCTTACGCCGGACTAGCGGGAGGGCCGGAAAGGGCGGGGAGCCGTTCTTT. It specifies CARSLRRTSGRAGKGGEPFF. This rearrangement joins TRBV11-3 to TRBJ2-2; 15 nucleotides align to TRBD2. The CDR3 is 20 amino acids. Germline V gene lookup returns CDR1 SGHNT and CDR2 YENEEA.

In its sample, this clonotype was seen many times. The genes are TRBV19 and TRBJ2-1; D perhaps matches TRBD1 (6 bases). V was shortened by 1 base and J by 6 bases, with 10 bases between the two germline ends. The length of the CDR3 is 14 residues. CDR1 LNHDA and CDR2 SQIVND come from the germline V gene (reference sequence). CDR3 DNA: TGTGCCAGTAGTATAGCCCTGACAGGCAATGAGCAGTTCTTC. Amino acid sequence: CASSIALTGNEQFF.

This clonotype occurred a few times. The V call is TRBV4-1, the J call TRBJ2-1; 8 bases are shared with TRBD2. V shed 0 bases and J 13 bases; nucleotides not matched to a gene: 14. The CDR3 has 16 residues. In germline, CDR1 is MGHRA, CDR2 YSYEKL. CDR3 residues: CASSQERVAGFGVQFF. The DNA for the CDR3 is TGCGCCAGCAGCCAAGAGAGGGTAGCGGGATTCGGTGTTCAGTTCTTC.

Note on this clonotype: A read error may produce the germline difference seen at one junction end. The chain carries TRBV4-3 and TRBJ2-1; D might be TRBD2 (6 bases). CDR1 and CDR2 from the germline V gene are LGHNA and YSLEER. This CDR3 has 16 residues. CDR3 in DNA: TGCACCAGCGGTCAAGATGCGGGAAGCTCCTACAATGAGCAGTTCTTC. As protein: CTSGQDAGSSYNEQFF.

Worth noting for this clonotype: The junction and the germline gene differ at one end; a read error may be behind it. This rearrangement joins TRBV10-3 to TRBJ2-1, with D possibly being TRBD2 (6 bases). CDR1 and CDR2 from the germline V gene are ENHRY and SYGVKD. This CDR3 contains 17 residues. CDR3 coding DNA: TGTGGCATCAGTGAGACCACAGCGGCTAGCGCCTACAATGAGCAGTTCTTC. This translates into CGISETTAASAYNEQFF.

As regards this clonotype: One end of the junction does not line up with germline, which may come from a read error. The chain combines TRBV4-3 with TRBJ2-1; the D gene is possibly TRBD2 (5 bases). CDR3 length: 16 residues. Germline loops: CDR1 LGHNA, CDR2 YSLEER. The DNA of the CDR3 is TGCGCCAGTAGCCAAGATCCGGGAAGCTCCTACAATGAGCAGTCCTTC. Residues: CASSQDPGSSYNEQSF.

In the case of this clonotype: Mismatch with germline at one junction end may stem from a read error. This rearrangement joins TRBV4-3 to TRBJ1-2; D uncertain. Germline assignment: CDR1 LGHNA and CDR2 YSLEER. The CDR3 contains 14 residues. CDR3 protein: CASNVELEIYGYTF. The CDR3 nucleotides are TGCGCCAGCAACGTTGAGTTGGAGATCTATGGCTACACATTC.

CDR3 in DNA: TGTGCCAGCAGTCTCTGGGGGCGAAAACTGTTTTTT. It encodes CASSLWGRKLFF. This chain joins TRBV11-2 and TRBJ1-4; perhaps TRBD1 as D (6 bases). CDR3 length equals 12 residues. Germline V gene lookup returns CDR1 SGHAT and CDR2 FQNNGV. Trimming left V 6 bases short and J 10 bases short, with 12 bases between.

Note on this clonotype: Germline and junction disagree at one end, which may indicate a read error. This chain uses TRBV4-3 with TRBJ2-2, with D tentatively TRBD2 (5 bases). Per the germline V gene, CDR1 is LGHNA and CDR2 is YSLEER. The length of the CDR3 is 13 residues. This CDR3 reads CANCSMGAGVLFF. For the CDR3, the DNA is TGCGCCAACTGCTCGATGGGAGCCGGGGTGCTGTTTTTT.

With regard to this clonotype: One junction end does not reproduce the germline sequence, and a read error may be involved. The chain links TRBV28 to TRBJ2-2; D possibly corresponds to TRBD2 (5 bases). Per germline, CDR1 MDHEN and CDR2 SYDVKM. The CDR3 has 13 amino acids. CDR3: CGSSLKGSGELFF. The CDR3 nucleotides are TGTGGCAGCAGTTTGAAAGGGAGCGGGGAGCTGTTTTTT.

Comment on this clonotype: A junction boundary mismatches the germline segment, possibly from a read error. CDR3 region: CVSSLPLDGWYSHEQYF. Here the CDR3 DNA reads TGTGTCAGCAGCCTCCCTCTGGACGGATGGTACTCCCACGAGCAGTACTTC. The chain links TRBV28 to TRBJ2-7; D uncertain. The CDR3 contains 17 residues. Germline CDR1 is MDHEN and CDR2 is SYDVKM.

Remarks on this clonotype: The CDR3 carries no conserved terminal phenylalanine or tryptophan, so it likely arises from a read error. The limits of the CDR3 on the DNA are not certain, so only TCRdb's listed CDR3 is given. The chain carries TRBV4-3 and TRBJ2-3; TRBD1 is the table's D call, not checked against the DNA. Looked up from germline, CDR1 is LGHNA and CDR2 is YSLEER. The CDR3 is 18 residues long, ends included. The CDR3 reads CASSKSVWLGDPDDTQYL.

Concerning this clonotype itself: One end of the junction varies from germline; a read error may be responsible. This chain links TRBV4-2 with TRBJ2-7; 10 bases align to TRBD1. The CDR3 is 18 residues long. Germline assignment: CDR1 LGHNA and CDR2 YNFKEQ. CDR3 in amino acids: CASSQEYLGQGGPRVQHF. CDR3 coding DNA: TGTGCCAGCAGCCAGGAATACTTAGGACAGGGGGGACCGCGCGTGCAGCACTTC.

This clonotype is a singleton in its sample. With a much larger clone just one base away, this may be a read error. The conserved phenylalanine or tryptophan is not found at the CDR3 terminus, so this likely reflects a read error. It is unclear where the CDR3 begins or ends on the DNA, so no DNA is shown, and the CDR3 is as TCRdb lists it. The rearrangement joins TRBV20-1 to TRBJ1-5; no check of the table's D call, TRBD1, against the DNA was made. The CDR3 sequence runs 13 residues, both termini included. CDR1 and CDR2 (germline): DFQATT, SNEGSKA (reference sequence). CDR3 region: CSARGTGNQPLHL.

In regard to this clonotype: The junction and the germline gene differ at one end; a read error may be behind it. This rearrangement joins TRBV4-2 to TRBJ2-7, with TRBD1 matching 10 bases. Looked up from germline, CDR1 is LGHNA and CDR2 is YNFKEQ. The CDR3 spans 18 residues. In DNA, the CDR3 is TGTACCAGTAGCCAGGAACACCAAGGACAGGGGGGACCGCGCGAGCAGTACTTC. This gives the protein CTSSQEHQGQGGPREQYF.

Worth noting for this clonotype: One end of the junction is discordant with germline, which a read error may explain. The chain is built from TRBV11-2 and TRBJ1-5; no firm D call. This CDR3 has 15 amino acids. Germline CDR1 is SGHAT and CDR2 is FQNNGV. The CDR3 loop reads CASNLEPSPFQPQHF. The CDR3 nucleotides are TGTGCCAGCAATTTAGAGCCCTCCCCGTTTCAGCCCCAGCATTTC.

Points on this clonotype: This is likely a read error, given that the CDR3 carries no conserved phenylalanine or tryptophan at its end. The J gene is TRBJ2-2, the V gene TRBV11-2; D unclear. The CDR3 loop spans 16 amino acids. Looked up from germline, CDR1 is SGHAT and CDR2 is FQNNGV. The CDR3 DNA reads TGTGCCAGCAGCCCCGATCCCCAATCGAACACCAGGGAGCTGTTTTAT. Protein sequence: CASSPDPQSNTRELFY.

Comments on this clonotype: One end of the junction does not line up with germline, which may come from a read error. The chain links TRBV7-8 to TRBJ2-2, with D unclear. CDR3 length equals 16 residues. Germline CDR1 is SGHVS and CDR2 is FQNEAQ. CDR3 in amino acids: CASSLGRQENIGELFF. CDR3 DNA sequence: TGTGCCAGCAGCTTAGGGCGGCAGGAGAACATCGGGGAGCTGTTTTTT.

A note on this clonotype: A single base separates this from a much larger clone, so it may be a read error. As the CDR3 is not closed by the conserved phenylalanine or tryptophan, this likely results from a read error. The chain recombines TRBV7-9 with TRBJ2-2; possible D gene TRBD2, 6 bases. CDR1 is SEHNR, CDR2 FQNEAQ, per germline (reference sequence). V lost 5 bases and J lost 4, with 11 bases in between. This CDR3 has 14 residues. The CDR3, as DNA: TGTGCCAGCAGCGCGACTAGTAGCACCGGGGAGCTGTTTTTG. Protein product: CASSATSSTGELFL.

The chain couples TRBV11-2 to TRBJ2-7, with D unresolved. Germline V gene data show CDR1 as SGHAT and CDR2 as FQNNGV. This CDR3 comprises 13 residues. V dropped 8 bases and J dropped 3 bases, with 14 bases sitting between them. CDR3 nucleotides: TGTGCCAGCGACTTAGGAAGTAACTACGAGCAGTACTTC. Its translation is CASDLGSNYEQYF.

In regard to this clonotype: Since a much larger clone is just one base distant, this may be a read error. The chain combines TRBV20-1 with TRBJ2-2; TRBD1 agrees at 8 bases. Germline V lookup: CDR1 DFQATT, CDR2 SNEGSKA (reference sequence). V shed 1 base, J shed 13 bases, and the junction held 14 bases outside the gene matches. The CDR3 spans 15 residues. CDR3 DNA: TGCAGTGCTAGAGGGACAGGGAGCGCAGGCCGGGGGCTGTTTTTT. Protein product: CSARGTGSAGRGLFF.

The J gene is TRBJ2-1, the V gene TRBV29-1; either TRBD1 or TRBD2 may fit D (5 bases each). The CDR3 extends over 12 amino acids. V was shortened by 8 bases and J by 5 bases, with 13 bases between the two germline ends. From germline, CDR1 is SQVTM and CDR2 ANQGSEA. The CDR3 DNA sequence: TGCAGCATCCTAAGGGACCACAATGAGCAGTTCTTC. Its translation: CSILRDHNEQFF.

A word on this clonotype: Since a much larger clone is just one base distant, this may be a read error. The chain employs TRBV20-1 and TRBJ1-3, with a tentative D call TRBD1 (5 bases). The CDR3 is 15 residues long. The germline V gene encodes CDR1 DFQATT and CDR2 SNEGSKA (reference sequence). In DNA, the CDR3 is TGCAGTGCTAGAGCCCCAGGGCTCTCTGGAAGCACCATATATTTT. Its protein product is CSARAPGLSGSTIYF.

This sequence joins TRBV6-6 and TRBJ2-7; possible D gene TRBD2, 5 bases. V lost 6 bases and J lost 2, with 8 bases in between. The CDR3 runs 12 residues. CDR1 is MNHNY, CDR2 SVGAGI, per germline (reference sequence). In DNA form, the CDR3 reads TGTGCCAGCAGGCCCGGGACCTACGAGCAGTACTTC. Protein sequence: CASRPGTYEQYF.

This clonotype was observed a few times. This rearrangement joins TRBV20-1 to TRBJ2-7; 8 bases agree with TRBD2. Trimming took 3 bases from V and 6 from J; bases not matched to a gene: 10. The V gene's germline CDR1 is DFQATT and CDR2 SNEGSKA (reference sequence). The CDR3 spans 14 residues. Here the CDR3 DNA reads TGCAGTGCTAGTCGCAGCGGGAGTGGGGGCGAGCAGTACTTC. This translates into CSASRSGSGGEQYF.